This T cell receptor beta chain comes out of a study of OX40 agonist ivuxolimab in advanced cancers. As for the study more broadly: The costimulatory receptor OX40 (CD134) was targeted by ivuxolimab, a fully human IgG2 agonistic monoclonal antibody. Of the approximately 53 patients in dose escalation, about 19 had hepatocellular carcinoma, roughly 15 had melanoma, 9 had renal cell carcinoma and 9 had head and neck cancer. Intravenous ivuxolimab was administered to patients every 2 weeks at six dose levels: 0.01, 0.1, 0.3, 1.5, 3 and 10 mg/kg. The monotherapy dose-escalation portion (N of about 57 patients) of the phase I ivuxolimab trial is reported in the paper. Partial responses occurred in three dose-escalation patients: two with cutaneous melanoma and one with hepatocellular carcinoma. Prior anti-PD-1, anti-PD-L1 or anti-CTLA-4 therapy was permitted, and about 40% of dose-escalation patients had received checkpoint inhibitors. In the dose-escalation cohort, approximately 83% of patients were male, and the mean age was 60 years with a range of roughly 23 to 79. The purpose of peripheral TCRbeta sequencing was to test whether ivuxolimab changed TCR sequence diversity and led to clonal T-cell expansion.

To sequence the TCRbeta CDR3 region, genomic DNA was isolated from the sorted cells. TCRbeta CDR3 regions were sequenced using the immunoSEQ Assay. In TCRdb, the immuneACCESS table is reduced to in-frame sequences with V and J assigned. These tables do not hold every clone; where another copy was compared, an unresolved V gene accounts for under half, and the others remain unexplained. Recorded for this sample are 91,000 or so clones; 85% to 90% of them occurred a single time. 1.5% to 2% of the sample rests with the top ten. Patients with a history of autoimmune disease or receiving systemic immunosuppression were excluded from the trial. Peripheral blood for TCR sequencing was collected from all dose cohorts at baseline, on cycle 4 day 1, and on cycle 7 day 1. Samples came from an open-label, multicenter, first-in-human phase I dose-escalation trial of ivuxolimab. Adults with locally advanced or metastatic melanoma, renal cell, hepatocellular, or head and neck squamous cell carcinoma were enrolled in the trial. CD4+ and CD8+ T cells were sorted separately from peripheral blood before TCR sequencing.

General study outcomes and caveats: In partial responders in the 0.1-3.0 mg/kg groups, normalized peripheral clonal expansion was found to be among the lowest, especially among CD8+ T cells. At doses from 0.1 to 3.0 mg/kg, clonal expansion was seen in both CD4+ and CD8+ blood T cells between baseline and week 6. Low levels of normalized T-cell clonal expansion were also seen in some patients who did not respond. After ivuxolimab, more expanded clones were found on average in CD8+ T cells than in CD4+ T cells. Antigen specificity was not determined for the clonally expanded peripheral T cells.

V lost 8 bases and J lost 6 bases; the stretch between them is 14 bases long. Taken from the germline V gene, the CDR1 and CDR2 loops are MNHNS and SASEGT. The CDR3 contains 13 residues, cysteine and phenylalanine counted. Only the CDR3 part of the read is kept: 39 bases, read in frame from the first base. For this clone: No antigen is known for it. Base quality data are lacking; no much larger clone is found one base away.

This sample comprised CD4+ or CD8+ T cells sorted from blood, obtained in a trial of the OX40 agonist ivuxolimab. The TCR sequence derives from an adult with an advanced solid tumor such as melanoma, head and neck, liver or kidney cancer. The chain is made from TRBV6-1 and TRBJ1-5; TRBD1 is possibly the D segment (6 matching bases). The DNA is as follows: TGTGCCAGCGCAACAGGGCCTTCTCAGCCCCAGCATTTT. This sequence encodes CASATGPSQPQHF.